This T cell receptor beta chain was captured in a study of response to subunit inactivated influenza vaccine. General study results and limits: With each seasonal influenza vaccination, the authors suggested, few new T cells are recruited.

TCRdb redid the calling of the RT-PCR reads with MiXCR, one entry per CDR3 protein. The repertoire holds over 650,000 distinct CDR3 sequences, with approximately 17% as singletons. The CDR3 runs 11 residues. Germline lookup yields CDR1 SNHLY and CDR2 FYNNEI. Trimming took 3 bases from V and 5 from J, leaving 4 bases between them. About this clonotype: Its antigen remains unknown.

The V and J genes are TRBV2 and TRBJ1-1; D ambiguous. The sequences come from PBMCs from blood, collected around 5 days after vaccination. The TCR originated in a man in his fifties who received an inactivated influenza vaccine. CDR3 region: CASSERTEAFF. CDR3 nucleotides: TGTGCCAGCAGTGAGCGGACTGAAGCTTTCTTT.